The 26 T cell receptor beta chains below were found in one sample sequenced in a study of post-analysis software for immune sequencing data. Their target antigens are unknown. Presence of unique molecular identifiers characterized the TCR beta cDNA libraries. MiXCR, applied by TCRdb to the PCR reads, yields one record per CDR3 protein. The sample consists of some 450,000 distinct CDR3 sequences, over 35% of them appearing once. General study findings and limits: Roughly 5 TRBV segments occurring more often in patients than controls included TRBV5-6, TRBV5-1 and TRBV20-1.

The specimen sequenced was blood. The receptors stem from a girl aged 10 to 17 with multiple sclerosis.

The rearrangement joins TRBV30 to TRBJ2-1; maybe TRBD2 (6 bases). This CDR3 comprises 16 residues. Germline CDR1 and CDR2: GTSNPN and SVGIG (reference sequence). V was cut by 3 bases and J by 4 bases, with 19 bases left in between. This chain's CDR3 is CAWRVTRSHLYNEQFF. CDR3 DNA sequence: TGTGCCTGGAGAGTGACTAGATCTCACCTATACAATGAGCAGTTCTTC.

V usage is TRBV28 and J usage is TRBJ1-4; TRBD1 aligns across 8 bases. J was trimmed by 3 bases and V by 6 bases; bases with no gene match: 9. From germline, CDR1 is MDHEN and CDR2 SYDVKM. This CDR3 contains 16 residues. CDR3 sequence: CASSPGTGTSNEKLFF. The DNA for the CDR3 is TGTGCCAGCAGCCCCGGGACAGGAACGTCTAATGAAAAACTGTTTTTT.

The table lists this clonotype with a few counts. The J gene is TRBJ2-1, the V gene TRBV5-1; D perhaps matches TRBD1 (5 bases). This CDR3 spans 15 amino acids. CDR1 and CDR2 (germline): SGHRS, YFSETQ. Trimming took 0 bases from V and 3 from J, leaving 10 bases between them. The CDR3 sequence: CASSLVRQLYNEQFF. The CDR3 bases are TGCGCCAGCAGCTTGGTTAGACAGCTCTACAATGAGCAGTTCTTC.

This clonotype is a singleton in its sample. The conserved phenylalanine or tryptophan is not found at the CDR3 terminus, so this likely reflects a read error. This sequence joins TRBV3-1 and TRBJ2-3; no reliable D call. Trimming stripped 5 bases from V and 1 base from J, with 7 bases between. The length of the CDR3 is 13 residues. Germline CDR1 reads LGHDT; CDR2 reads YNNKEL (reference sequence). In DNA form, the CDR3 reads TGTGCCAGCAGCTCAAGAGGCACAGATACGCAGTATCTT. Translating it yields CASSSRGTDTQYL.

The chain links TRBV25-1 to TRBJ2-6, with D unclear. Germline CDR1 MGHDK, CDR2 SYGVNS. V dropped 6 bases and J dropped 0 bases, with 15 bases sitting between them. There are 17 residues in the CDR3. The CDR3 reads CASRARTESSGANVLTF. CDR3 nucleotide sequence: TGTGCCAGCAGGGCCCGGACGGAGAGCTCTGGGGCCAACGTCCTGACTTTC.

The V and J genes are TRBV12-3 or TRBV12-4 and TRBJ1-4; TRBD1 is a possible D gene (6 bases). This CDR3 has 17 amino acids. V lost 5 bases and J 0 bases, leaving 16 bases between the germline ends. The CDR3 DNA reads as TGTGCCAGCAGTCCCCGAGGGGGGGCAGCAACTAATGAAAAACTGTTTTTT. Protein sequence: CASSPRGGAATNEKLFF.

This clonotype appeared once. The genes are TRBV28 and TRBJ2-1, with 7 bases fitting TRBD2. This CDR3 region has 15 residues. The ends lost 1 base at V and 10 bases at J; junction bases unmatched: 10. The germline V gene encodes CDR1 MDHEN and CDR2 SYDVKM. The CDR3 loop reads CASSLYSGEGLEQFF. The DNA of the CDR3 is TGTGCCAGCAGTTTATATTCCGGTGAGGGACTAGAGCAGTTCTTC.

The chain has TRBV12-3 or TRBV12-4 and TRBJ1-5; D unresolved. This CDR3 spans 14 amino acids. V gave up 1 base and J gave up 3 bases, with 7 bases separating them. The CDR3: CASSLGLINQPQHF. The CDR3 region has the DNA TGTGCCAGCAGTTTAGGACTGATCAATCAGCCCCAGCATTTT.

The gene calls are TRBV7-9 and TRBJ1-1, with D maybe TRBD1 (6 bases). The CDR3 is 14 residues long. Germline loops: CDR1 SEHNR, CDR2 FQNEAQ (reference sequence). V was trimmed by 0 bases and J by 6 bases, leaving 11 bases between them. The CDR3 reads CASSLAVGHAEAFF. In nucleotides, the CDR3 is TGTGCCAGCAGCTTAGCGGTGGGACACGCTGAAGCTTTCTTT.

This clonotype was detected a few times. CDR3 DNA sequence: TGTGCCAGCAGTGTTGGTGGTAGCACTGAAGCTTTCTTT. It specifies CASSVGGSTEAFF. This sequence joins TRBV12-3 or TRBV12-4 and TRBJ1-1; D not certain. The V end was cut by 5 bases, the J end by 4 bases, with 11 bases between. The CDR3 runs 13 residues.

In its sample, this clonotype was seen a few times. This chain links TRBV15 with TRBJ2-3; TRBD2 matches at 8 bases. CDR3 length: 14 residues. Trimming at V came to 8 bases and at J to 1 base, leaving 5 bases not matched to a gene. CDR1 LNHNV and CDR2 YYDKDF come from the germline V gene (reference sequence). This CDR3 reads CATLGGARTDTQYF. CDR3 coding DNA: TGTGCCACCCTCGGGGGGGCCCGCACAGATACGCAGTATTTT. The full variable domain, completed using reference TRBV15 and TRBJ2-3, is DAMVIQNPRYQVTQFGKPVTLSCSQTLNHNVMYWYQQKSSQAPKLLFHYYDKDFNNEADTPDNFQSRRPNTSFCFLDIRSPGLGDTAMYLCATLGGARTDTQYFGPGTRLTVL.

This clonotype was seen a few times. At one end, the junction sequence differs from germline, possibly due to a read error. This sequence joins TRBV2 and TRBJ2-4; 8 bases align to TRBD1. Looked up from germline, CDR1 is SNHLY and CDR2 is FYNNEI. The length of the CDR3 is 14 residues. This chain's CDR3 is CASREGQGLLKQYF. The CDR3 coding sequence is TGTGCCAGCAGGGAAGGACAGGGCCTCTTGAAGCAGTACTTC.

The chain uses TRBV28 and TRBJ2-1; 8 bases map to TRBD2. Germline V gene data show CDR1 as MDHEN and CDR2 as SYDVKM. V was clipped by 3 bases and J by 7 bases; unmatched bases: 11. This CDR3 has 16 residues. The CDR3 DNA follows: TGTGCCAGCAGTTTCCTAGCGGGCGGTGGAAGAAATGAGCAGTTCTTC. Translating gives CASSFLAGGGRNEQFF.

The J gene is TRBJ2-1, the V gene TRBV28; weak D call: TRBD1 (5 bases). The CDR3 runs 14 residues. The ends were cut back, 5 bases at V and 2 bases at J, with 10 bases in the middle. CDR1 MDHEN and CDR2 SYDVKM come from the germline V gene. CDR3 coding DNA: TGTGCCAGCAGTGGGCAGGGCACCTACAATGAGCAGTTCTTC. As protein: CASSGQGTYNEQFF. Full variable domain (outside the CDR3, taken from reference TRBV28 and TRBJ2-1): DVKVTQSSRYLVKRTGEKVFLECVQDMDHENMFWYRQDPGLGLRLIYFSYDVKMKEKGDIPEGYSVSREKKERFSLILESASTNQTSMYLCASSGQGTYNEQFFGPGTRLTVL.

CDR3 region: CASSWTGVSSYNEQFF. The CDR3 DNA sequence: TGCGCCAGCAGCTGGACAGGGGTTAGCTCCTACAATGAGCAGTTCTTC. The J gene is TRBJ2-1, the V gene TRBV5-1, with TRBD1 matching 9 bases. This CDR3 is built from 16 residues. Germline V gives CDR1 SGHRS, CDR2 YFSETQ. The V segment lost 3 bases and the J segment 0 bases; nucleotides outside the gene matches: 4. The full variable domain, rest sourced from reference TRBV5-1 and TRBJ2-1, is KAGVTQTPRYLIKTRGQQVTLSCSPISGHRSVSWYQQTPGQGLQFLFEYFSETQRNKGNFPGRFSGRQFSNSRSEMNVSTLELGDSALYLCASSWTGVSSYNEQFFGPGTRLTVL.

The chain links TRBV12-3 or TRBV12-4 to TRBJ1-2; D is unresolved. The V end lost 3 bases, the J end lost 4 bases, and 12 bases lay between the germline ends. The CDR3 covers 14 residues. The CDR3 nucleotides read TGTGCCAGCAGTTTGGGTGCCTCAAGCTATGGCTACACCTTC. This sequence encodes CASSLGASSYGYTF.

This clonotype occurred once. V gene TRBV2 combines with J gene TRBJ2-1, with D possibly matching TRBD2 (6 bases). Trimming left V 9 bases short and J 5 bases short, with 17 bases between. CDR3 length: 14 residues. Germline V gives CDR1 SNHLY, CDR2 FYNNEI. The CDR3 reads CARRERGDHNEQFF. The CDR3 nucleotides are TGTGCCAGACGGGAGCGAGGGGATCACAATGAGCAGTTCTTC. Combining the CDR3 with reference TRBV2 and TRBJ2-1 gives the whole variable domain EPEVTQTPSHQVTQMGQEVILRCVPISNHLYFYWYRQILGQKVEFLVSFYNNEISEKSEIFDDQFSVERPDGSNFTLKIRSTKLEDSAMYFCARRERGDHNEQFFGPGTRLTVL.

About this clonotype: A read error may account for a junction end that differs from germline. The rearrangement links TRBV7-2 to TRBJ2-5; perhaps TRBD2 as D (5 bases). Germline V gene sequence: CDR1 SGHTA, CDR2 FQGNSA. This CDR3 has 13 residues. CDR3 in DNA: TGTGCCAGCAGTTTAGCGCTCCAAGAGACCCAGTACTTC. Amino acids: CASSLALQETQYF. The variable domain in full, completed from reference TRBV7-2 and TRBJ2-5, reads GAGVSQSPSNKVTEKGKDVELRCDPISGHTALYWYRQSLGQGLEFLIYFQGNSAPDKSGLPSDRFSAERTGGSVSTLTIQRTQQEDSAVYLCASSLALQETQYFGPGTRLLVL.

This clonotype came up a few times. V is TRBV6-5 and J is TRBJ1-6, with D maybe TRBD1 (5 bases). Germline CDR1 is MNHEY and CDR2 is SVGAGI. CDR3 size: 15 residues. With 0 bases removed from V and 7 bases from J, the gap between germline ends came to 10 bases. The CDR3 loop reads CASSYSPGPNSPLHF. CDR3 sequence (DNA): TGTGCCAGCAGTTACTCACCGGGGCCGAATTCACCCCTCCACTTT.

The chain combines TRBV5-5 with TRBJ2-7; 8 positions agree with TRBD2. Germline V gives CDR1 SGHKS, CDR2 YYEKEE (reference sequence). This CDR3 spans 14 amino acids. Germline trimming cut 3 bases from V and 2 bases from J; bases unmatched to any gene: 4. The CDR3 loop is CASSWGTRTYEQYF. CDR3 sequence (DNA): TGTGCCAGCAGCTGGGGGACTAGGACCTACGAGCAGTACTTC.

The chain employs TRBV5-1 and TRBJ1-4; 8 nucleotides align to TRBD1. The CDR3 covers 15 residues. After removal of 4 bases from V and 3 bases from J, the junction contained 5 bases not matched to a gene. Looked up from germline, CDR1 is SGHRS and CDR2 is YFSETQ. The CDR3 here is CASSPQGDPNEKLFF. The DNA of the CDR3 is TGCGCCAGCAGCCCACAGGGGGACCCTAATGAAAAACTGTTTTTT.

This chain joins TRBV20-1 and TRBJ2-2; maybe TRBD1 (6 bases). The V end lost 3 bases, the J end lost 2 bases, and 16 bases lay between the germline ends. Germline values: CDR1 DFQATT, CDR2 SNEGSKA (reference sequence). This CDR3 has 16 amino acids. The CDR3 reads CSARVPGTTNTGELFF. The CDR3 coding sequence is TGCAGTGCTAGGGTTCCGGGGACAACTAACACCGGGGAGCTGTTTTTT.

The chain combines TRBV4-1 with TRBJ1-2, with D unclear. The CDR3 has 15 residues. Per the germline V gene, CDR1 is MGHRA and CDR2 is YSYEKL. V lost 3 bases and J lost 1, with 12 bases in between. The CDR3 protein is CASSHILTGNYGYTF. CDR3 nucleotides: TGCGCCAGCAGCCATATACTGACGGGTAACTATGGCTACACCTTC.

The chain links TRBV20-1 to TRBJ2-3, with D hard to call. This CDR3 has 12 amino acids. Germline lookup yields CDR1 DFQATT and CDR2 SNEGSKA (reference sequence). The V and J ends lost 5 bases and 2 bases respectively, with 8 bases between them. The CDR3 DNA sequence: TGCAGTGCTGCAGGCCTCACAGATACGCAGTATTTT. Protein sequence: CSAAGLTDTQYF.

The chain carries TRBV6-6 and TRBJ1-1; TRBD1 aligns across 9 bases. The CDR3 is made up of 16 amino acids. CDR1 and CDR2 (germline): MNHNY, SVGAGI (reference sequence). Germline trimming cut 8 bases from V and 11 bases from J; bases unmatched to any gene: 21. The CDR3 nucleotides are TGTGCCAGCGGAGATTCGAACAGGGGGCGTAACGGCGGGGCTTTCTTT. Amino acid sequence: CASGDSNRGRNGGAFF.

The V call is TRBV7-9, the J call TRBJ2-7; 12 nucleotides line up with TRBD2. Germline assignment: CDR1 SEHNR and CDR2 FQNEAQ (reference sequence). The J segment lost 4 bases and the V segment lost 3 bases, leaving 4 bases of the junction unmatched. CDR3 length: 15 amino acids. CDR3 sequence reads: CASSFSTSGSYEQYF. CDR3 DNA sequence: TGTGCCAGCAGCTTTTCGACTAGCGGGAGTTACGAGCAGTACTTC. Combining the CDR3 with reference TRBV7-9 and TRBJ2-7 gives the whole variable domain DTGVSQNPRHKITKRGQNVTFRCDPISEHNRLYWYRQTLGQGPEFLTYFQNEAQLEKSRLLSDRFSAERPKGSFSTLEIQRTEQGDSAMYLCASSFSTSGSYEQYFGPGTRLTVT.